One sample yielded the 3 T cell receptor beta chains listed below, sequenced in a study of blood T cell repertoires in COVID-19. TCRdb's table, derived via immunoSEQ multiplex PCR, lists solely in-frame clones and lacks some. The sample carries 350,000 to 450,000 clones, less than 85% recorded once. Material: peripheral blood. These receptors originate from a woman younger than 35 with acute or convalescent COVID-19.

V gene TRBV27 combines with J gene TRBJ2-1; 8 bases are shared with TRBD2. Losses at the gene ends were 7 bases for V and 4 bases for J; bases not matched to a gene: 6. The CDR3 is 14 residues long. Germline CDR1 MNHEY, CDR2 SMNVEV (reference sequence). CDR3: CASMSSGAYNEQFF. The CDR3 DNA is TGTGCCAGCATGAGTAGCGGGGCATACAATGAGCAGTTCTTC.

The J gene is TRBJ2-1, the V gene TRBV19, with 9 bases fitting TRBD1. Losses at the gene ends were 4 bases for V and 8 bases for J; bases not matched to a gene: 9. The germline V gene encodes CDR1 LNHDA and CDR2 SQIVND (reference sequence). There are 15 residues in the CDR3. The CDR3 here is CASSNSGTGSYEQFF. For the CDR3, the DNA is TGTGCCAGTAGTAACTCCGGGACAGGGTCGTATGAGCAGTTCTTC.

V usage is TRBV6-5 and J usage is TRBJ2-7; 7 nucleotides agree with TRBD1. The CDR3 sequence is 16 residues long. The ends lost 3 bases at V and 0 bases at J; junction bases unmatched: 8. The V gene's germline CDR1 is MNHEY and CDR2 SVGAGI. The CDR3 DNA reads as TGTGCCAGCAGTTATTCCGGGACAGCGAACTCCTACGAGCAGTACTTC. Its protein is CASSYSGTANSYEQYF.